The TCR beta chain under discussion was sequenced for a study of patients and donors after allogeneic stem cell transplantation. In TCRdb, the RT-PCR reads were re-called with MiXCR into one record per CDR3 protein. The data show about 960,000 distinct CDR3 sequences, with approximately 19% seen just once and 6% held by the top ten. This CDR3 has 13 amino acids. The V and J ends lost 3 bases and 6 bases, in that order; junction bases with no gene match: 6. CDR1 is SQVTM, CDR2 ANQGSEA, per germline. The chain combines TRBV29-1 with TRBJ2-7; 9 bases agree with TRBD2. The sequence was obtained from a human donor who was either an allogeneic HSCT recipient or a stem cell or donor lymphocyte infusion donor (not recorded which). It is not recorded whose cells these are; they may come from a transplant donor. Sequencing input: blood, either unsorted or a sorted T cell fraction (not recorded which). CDR3 nucleotides: TGCAGCGTTGAGCCTAGCGGGGCTACCGAGCAGTACTTC. Amino acid sequence: CSVEPSGATEQYF.